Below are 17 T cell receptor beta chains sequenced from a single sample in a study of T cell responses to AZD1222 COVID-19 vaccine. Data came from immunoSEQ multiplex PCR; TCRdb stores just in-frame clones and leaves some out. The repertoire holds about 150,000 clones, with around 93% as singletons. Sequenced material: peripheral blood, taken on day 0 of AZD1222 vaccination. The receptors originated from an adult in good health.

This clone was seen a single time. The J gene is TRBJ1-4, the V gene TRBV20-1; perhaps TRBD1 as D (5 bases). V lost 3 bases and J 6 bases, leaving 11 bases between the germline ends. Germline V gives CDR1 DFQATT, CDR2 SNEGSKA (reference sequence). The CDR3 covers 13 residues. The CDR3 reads CSASSGLDEKLFF. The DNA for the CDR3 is TGCAGTGCTAGTTCAGGGCTAGATGAAAAACTGTTTTTT.

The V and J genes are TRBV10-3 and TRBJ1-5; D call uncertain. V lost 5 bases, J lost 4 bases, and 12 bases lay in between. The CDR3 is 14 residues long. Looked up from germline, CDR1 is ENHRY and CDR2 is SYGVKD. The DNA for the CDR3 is TGTGCCATCAGTCCTAGCGGGCTAAATCAGCCCCAGCATTTT. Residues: CAISPSGLNQPQHF.

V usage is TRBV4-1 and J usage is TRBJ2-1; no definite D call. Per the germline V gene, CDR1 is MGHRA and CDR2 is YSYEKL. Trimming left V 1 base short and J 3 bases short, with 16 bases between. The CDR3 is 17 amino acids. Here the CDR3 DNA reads TGCGCCAGCAGCCAAGGGGCTCACCCTGGCATCTACAATGAGCAGTTCTTC. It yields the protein CASSQGAHPGIYNEQFF.

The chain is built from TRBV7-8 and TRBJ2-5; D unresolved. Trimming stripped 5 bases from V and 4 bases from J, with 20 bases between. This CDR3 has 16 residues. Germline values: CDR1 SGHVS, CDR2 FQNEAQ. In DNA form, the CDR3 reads TGTGCCAGCAGCACCCTGGGAAGGACGCAAGCAGAGACCCAGTACTTC. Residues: CASSTLGRTQAETQYF.

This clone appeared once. The CDR3 loop reads CASSFGLSDTQYF. CDR3 sequence (DNA): TGTGCCAGCAGTTTCGGACTTTCAGATACGCAGTATTTT. The V gene is TRBV27, the J gene TRBJ2-3, with TRBD2 as a possible D gene (5 bases). Trimming pared 3 bases from V and 4 bases from J, leaving 8 bases between. Germline V gene data show CDR1 as MNHEY and CDR2 as SMNVEV (reference sequence). CDR3 length equals 13 residues.

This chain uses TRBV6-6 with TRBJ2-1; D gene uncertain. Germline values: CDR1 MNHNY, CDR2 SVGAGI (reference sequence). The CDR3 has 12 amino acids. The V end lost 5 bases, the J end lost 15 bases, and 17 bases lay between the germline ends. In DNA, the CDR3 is TGTGCCAGCAGTCCCCAGGCGGCAGGTTGGTTCTTC. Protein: CASSPQAAGWFF.

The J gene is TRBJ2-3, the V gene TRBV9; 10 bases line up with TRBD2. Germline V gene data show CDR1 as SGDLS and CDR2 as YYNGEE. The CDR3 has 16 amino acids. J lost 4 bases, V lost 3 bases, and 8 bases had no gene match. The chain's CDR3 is CASSGSSSGGPDTQYF. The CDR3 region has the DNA TGTGCCAGCAGCGGAAGTAGTAGCGGGGGGCCAGATACGCAGTATTTT.

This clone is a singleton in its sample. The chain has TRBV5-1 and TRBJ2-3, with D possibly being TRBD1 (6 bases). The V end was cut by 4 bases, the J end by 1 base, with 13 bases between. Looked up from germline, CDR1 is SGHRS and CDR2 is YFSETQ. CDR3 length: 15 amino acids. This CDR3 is CASSPPAGGTDTQYF. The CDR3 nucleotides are TGCGCCAGCAGCCCCCCCGCAGGGGGCACAGATACGCAGTATTTT.

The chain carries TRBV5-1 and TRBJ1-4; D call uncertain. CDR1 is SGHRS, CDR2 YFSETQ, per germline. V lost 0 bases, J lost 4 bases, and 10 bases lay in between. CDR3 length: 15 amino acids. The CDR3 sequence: CASSLAERFNEKLFF. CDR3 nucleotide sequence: TGCGCCAGCAGCTTGGCAGAGCGGTTTAATGAAAAACTGTTTTTT.

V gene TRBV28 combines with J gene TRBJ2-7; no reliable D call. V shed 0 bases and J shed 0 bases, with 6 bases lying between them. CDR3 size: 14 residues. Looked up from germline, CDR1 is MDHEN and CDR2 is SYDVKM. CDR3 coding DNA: TGTGCCAGCAGTTTATGGCAGGTCTCCTACGAGCAGTACTTC. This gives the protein CASSLWQVSYEQYF.

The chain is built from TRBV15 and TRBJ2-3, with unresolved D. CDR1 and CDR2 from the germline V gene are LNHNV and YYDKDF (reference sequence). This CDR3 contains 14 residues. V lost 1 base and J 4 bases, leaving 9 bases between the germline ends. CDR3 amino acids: CATSRVSVSDTQYF. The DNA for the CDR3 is TGTGCCACCAGCAGAGTTTCCGTGTCAGATACGCAGTATTTT. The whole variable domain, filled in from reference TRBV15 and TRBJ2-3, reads DAMVIQNPRYQVTQFGKPVTLSCSQTLNHNVMYWYQQKSSQAPKLLFHYYDKDFNNEADTPDNFQSRRPNTSFCFLDIRSPGLGDTAMYLCATSRVSVSDTQYFGPGTRLTVL.

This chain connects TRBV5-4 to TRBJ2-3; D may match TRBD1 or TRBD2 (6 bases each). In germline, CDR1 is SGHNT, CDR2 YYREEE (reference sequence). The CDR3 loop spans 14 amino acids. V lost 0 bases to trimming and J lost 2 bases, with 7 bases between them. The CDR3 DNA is TGTGCCAGCAGCTTGGCGGGGGCCACAGATACGCAGTATTTT. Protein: CASSLAGATDTQYF.

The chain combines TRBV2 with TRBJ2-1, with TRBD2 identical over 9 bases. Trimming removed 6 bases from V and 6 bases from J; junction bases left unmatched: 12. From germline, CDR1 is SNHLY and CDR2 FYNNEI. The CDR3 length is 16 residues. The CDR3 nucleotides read TGTGCCAGCAGACAAATGTGGACTAGCGACGTCAATGAGCAGTTCTTC. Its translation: CASRQMWTSDVNEQFF.

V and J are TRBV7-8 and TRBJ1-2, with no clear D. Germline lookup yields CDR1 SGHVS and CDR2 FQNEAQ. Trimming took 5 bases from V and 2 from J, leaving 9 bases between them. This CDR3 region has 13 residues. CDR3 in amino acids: CASSRTDNYGYTF. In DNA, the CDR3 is TGTGCCAGCAGCCGGACGGACAACTATGGCTACACCTTC.

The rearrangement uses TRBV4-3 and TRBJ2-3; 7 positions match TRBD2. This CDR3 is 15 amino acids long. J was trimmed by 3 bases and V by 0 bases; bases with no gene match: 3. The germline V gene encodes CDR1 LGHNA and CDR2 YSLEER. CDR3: CASSQEGGWTDTQYF. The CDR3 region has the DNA TGCGCCAGCAGCCAAGAGGGGGGGTGGACAGATACGCAGTATTTT.

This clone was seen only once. CDR3 amino acids: CASSLAGQDFDGYTF. CDR3 sequence (DNA): TGTGCCAGCAGCTTAGCGGGACAGGATTTCGATGGCTACACCTTC. J is TRBJ1-2 and V is TRBV7-9; 8 nucleotides line up with TRBD1. In germline, CDR1 is SEHNR, CDR2 FQNEAQ (reference sequence). The CDR3 loop spans 15 amino acids. J was trimmed by 6 bases and V by 0 bases; bases with no gene match: 6. Variable domain in full (rest from reference TRBV7-9 and TRBJ1-2): DTGVSQNPRHKITKRGQNVTFRCDPISEHNRLYWYRQTLGQGPEFLTYFQNEAQLEKSRLLSDRFSAERPKGSFSTLEIQRTEQGDSAMYLCASSLAGQDFDGYTFGSGTRLTVV.

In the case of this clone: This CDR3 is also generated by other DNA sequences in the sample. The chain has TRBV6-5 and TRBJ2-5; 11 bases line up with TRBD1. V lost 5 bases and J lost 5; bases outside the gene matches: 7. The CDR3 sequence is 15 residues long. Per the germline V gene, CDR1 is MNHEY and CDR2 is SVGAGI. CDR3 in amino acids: CASSPGTGGWETQYF. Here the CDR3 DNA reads TGTGCCAGCAGTCCAGGGACAGGGGGTTGGGAGACCCAGTACTTC.